The rows below give T cell receptor beta chains drawn from one sample of a study of T cell responses to AZD1222 COVID-19 vaccine. Libraries were prepared by immunoSEQ multiplex PCR; TCRdb keeps only in-frame clonotypes and omits some of them. The sample includes 150,000 to 200,000 clones, 90% to 95% of them seen just once. Sequenced material: peripheral blood, taken on day 0 of AZD1222 vaccination. These receptors were taken from an adult in good health. Both conserved end residues are part of each CDR3. Fields, in order: CDR3 length, V gene, J gene, D gene, CDR3 protein. The D gene is left open where the match is weak.

12	TRBV29-1	TRBJ2-7	NA	CSVVGASYEQYF
16	TRBV28	TRBJ1-6	TRBD1	CASTPYTGVDNSPLHF
15	TRBV15	TRBJ1-5	NA	CATSRDPRGNQPQHF
13	TRBV18	TRBJ2-3	NA	CASSPQMTDTQYF
13	TRBV9	TRBJ1-1	NA	CASSGKEYTEAFF
16	TRBV11-2	TRBJ1-2	NA	CASSLDIQPWGNGYTF
15	TRBV10-1	TRBJ2-1	TRBD2	CASSKTSGRANEQFF
13	TRBV30	TRBJ1-5	NA	CAWSDAGNQPQHF
17	TRBV27	TRBJ1-5	NA	CASSLYHPVGSNQPQHF
14	TRBV7-9	TRBJ2-7	NA	CASSGGQINYEQYF
17	TRBV19	TRBJ1-2	TRBD1	CASSLSGTGLANYGYTF
14	TRBV5-1	TRBJ1-1	NA	CASSRTPGAGEAFF
17	TRBV21-1	TRBJ2-3	NA	CASSKEAGSGRPDTQYF
16	TRBV19	TRBJ2-1	NA	CASSIPPAGTYNEQFF